The 31 T cell receptor beta chains given below trace back to one sample, sequenced in a study of blood T cell repertoires in COVID-19. The repertoire was sequenced with immunoSEQ multiplex PCR; TCRdb's copy has only in-frame clones and lacks some. The table includes around 160,000 clones, around 80% detected once. The sequenced sample consisted of peripheral blood. These TCRs come from a woman aged 80 or over with acute or convalescent COVID-19.

The chain combines TRBV19 with TRBJ1-5; 8 nucleotides match TRBD1. The length of the CDR3 is 18 residues. Germline V CDR1 and CDR2: LNHDA, SQIVND (reference sequence). J gave up 6 bases and V 5 bases, and 18 bases lay outside the gene matches. DNA of the CDR3: TGTGCCAGTAGTCCTTCCGGGACAGGTTCCTTACCCACTCAGCCCCAGCATTTT. Encoded protein: CASSPSGTGSLPTQPQHF.

The chain has TRBV4-2 and TRBJ1-2; D remains unclear. From germline, CDR1 is LGHNA and CDR2 YNFKEQ. The CDR3 length is 14 residues. Between the trimmed V and J ends, which lost 0 bases and 8 bases, there was a span of 13 bases. Written as DNA, the CDR3 is TGTGCCAGCAGCCAAGATCAGCAGGTACACGGCTACACCTTC. It specifies CASSQDQQVHGYTF.

V is TRBV9 and J is TRBJ2-2; TRBD2 matches 8 bases. Germline trimming cut 3 bases from V and 1 base from J; bases unmatched to any gene: 2. The germline gives CDR1 SGDLS, CDR2 YYNGEE. CDR3 length: 15 amino acids. CDR3: CASSERGWNTGELFF. The CDR3 region has the DNA TGTGCCAGCAGCGAGCGGGGGTGGAACACCGGGGAGCTGTTTTTT.

This sequence joins TRBV4-1 and TRBJ1-1, with 7 bases identical to TRBD1. Germline lookup yields CDR1 MGHRA and CDR2 YSYEKL. There are 13 residues in the CDR3. Trimming took 3 bases from V and 9 from J; bases not matched to a gene: 7. CDR3 region: CASSHRGAEKAFF. DNA for the CDR3: TGCGCCAGCAGCCACAGGGGGGCCGAAAAAGCTTTCTTT.

The J gene is TRBJ2-5, the V gene TRBV15; the match to TRBD2 covers 10 bases. V was pared by 5 bases and J by 5 bases, with 5 bases of the junction left unmatched. The CDR3 has 14 amino acids. Germline assignment: CDR1 LNHNV and CDR2 YYDKDF (reference sequence). CDR3 nucleotide sequence: TGTGCCACCAGCGTCCCTAGCGGGAGCGAGACCCAGTACTTC. This encodes CATSVPSGSETQYF.

The rearrangement links TRBV15 to TRBJ2-2, with 7 bases that match TRBD2. Germline values: CDR1 LNHNV, CDR2 YYDKDF (reference sequence). The CDR3 runs 14 residues. Germline trimming cut 8 bases from V and 7 bases from J; bases unmatched to any gene: 10. Written as DNA, the CDR3 is TGTGCCACCTGGGCGGGGGAAAGGCACGGGGAGCTGTTTTTT. Its translation is CATWAGERHGELFF.

This chain links TRBV7-6 with TRBJ2-2, with D possibly TRBD2 on 6 matching bases. The length of the CDR3 is 13 residues. V lost 2 bases to trimming and J lost 6 bases, with 7 bases between them. Germline-derived CDR1 and CDR2 are SGHVS and FNYEAQ. CDR3 loop: CASSLTSSGELFF. The DNA for the CDR3 is TGTGCCAGCAGCTTAACTAGCTCCGGGGAGCTGTTTTTT. Based on the CDR3 plus reference TRBV7-6 and TRBJ2-2, the full variable domain is GAGVSQSPRYKVTKRGQDVALRCDPISGHVSLYWYRQALGQGPEFLTYFNYEAQQDKSGLPNDRFSAERPEGSISTLTIQRTEQRDSAMYRCASSLTSSGELFFGEGSRLTVL.

The CDR3 nucleotides read TGTGCCAGCAGCATCGGACTAGGCACAGATACGCAGTATTTT. Protein product: CASSIGLGTDTQYF. V and J are TRBV7-9 and TRBJ2-3; 7 nucleotides line up with TRBD2. The CDR3 loop spans 14 amino acids. CDR1 is SEHNR, CDR2 FQNEAQ, per germline (reference sequence). Trimming took 5 bases from V and 1 from J; bases not matched to a gene: 3.

The chain has TRBV14 and TRBJ1-3; a weak D match, TRBD1 (6 bases). The CDR3 sequence is 15 residues long. Per germline, CDR1 SGHDN and CDR2 FVKESK. V shed 2 bases and J shed 3 bases, with 11 bases lying between them. CDR3 sequence (DNA): TGTGCCAGCAGCCAAACCAGGGGTATTGGAAACACCATATATTTT. This translates into CASSQTRGIGNTIYF.

This chain joins TRBV6-5 and TRBJ1-2; D is uncertain. This CDR3 region has 15 residues. The V end lost 6 bases, the J end lost 8 bases, and 22 bases lay between the germline ends. The germline V gene has CDR1 MNHEY and CDR2 SVGAGI. The CDR3: CASSFTGVHWRGYTF. The CDR3 DNA reads as TGTGCCAGCAGCTTTACCGGTGTTCACTGGAGAGGCTACACCTTC.

This clone was detected only once. The chain uses TRBV7-6 and TRBJ1-2, with a weak D call TRBD1 (6 bases). V lost 4 bases, J lost 7 bases, and 16 bases lay in between. This CDR3 is 14 amino acids long. The germline V gene has CDR1 SGHVS and CDR2 FNYEAQ. CDR3 bases: TGTGCCAGCAGCTCCCTTACAGGGTTAGGTGGCTACACCTTC. This translates into CASSSLTGLGGYTF. The whole variable domain, remainder taken from reference TRBV7-6 and TRBJ1-2, is GAGVSQSPRYKVTKRGQDVALRCDPISGHVSLYWYRQALGQGPEFLTYFNYEAQQDKSGLPNDRFSAERPEGSISTLTIQRTEQRDSAMYRCASSSLTGLGGYTFGSGTRLTVV.

This clone was seen a handful of times. V usage is TRBV4-1 and J usage is TRBJ2-3, with TRBD2 matching 11 bases. This CDR3 contains 20 residues. Germline trimming cut 2 bases from V and 0 bases from J; bases unmatched to any gene: 13. The germline V gene has CDR1 MGHRA and CDR2 YSYEKL. CDR3 sequence reads: CASSQTAGTSGYTSTDTQYF. In nucleotides, the CDR3 is TGCGCCAGCAGCCAAACCGCGGGGACTAGCGGATATACTAGCACAGATACGCAGTATTTT.

This rearrangement joins TRBV5-1 to TRBJ1-4; 7 nucleotides align to TRBD1. CDR3 length equals 15 residues. The germline gives CDR1 SGHRS, CDR2 YFSETQ. J gave up 4 bases and V 2 bases, and 5 bases lay outside the gene matches. The CDR3 is CASSFVGQYNEKLFF. DNA for the CDR3: TGCGCCAGCAGCTTCGTGGGACAGTATAATGAAAAACTGTTTTTT.

This clone was seen only a few times. The V and J genes are TRBV5-4 and TRBJ1-1; unclear D gene. The CDR3 runs to 13 residues. V was shortened by 3 bases and J by 1 base, with 7 bases between the two germline ends. From germline, CDR1 is SGHNT and CDR2 YYREEE (reference sequence). CDR3 sequence: CASSSDPNTEAFF. CDR3 DNA sequence: TGTGCCAGCAGCTCAGATCCGAACACTGAAGCTTTCTTT.

The V gene is TRBV11-3, the J gene TRBJ2-1; TRBD2 agrees at 15 bases. After removal of 5 bases from V and 10 bases from J, the junction contained 9 bases not matched to a gene. Germline loops: CDR1 SGHNT, CDR2 YENEEA. This CDR3 is built from 16 residues. The CDR3 coding sequence is TGTGCCAGCAGCCCCCGGACTAGCGGGAGGGCCGTGGAGCAGTTCTTC. The encoded protein is CASSPRTSGRAVEQFF.

The rearrangement joins TRBV19 to TRBJ1-2; 10 positions match TRBD1. The germline V gene encodes CDR1 LNHDA and CDR2 SQIVND (reference sequence). This CDR3 spans 17 amino acids. V was pared by 4 bases and J by 4 bases, with 12 bases of the junction left unmatched. The CDR3 DNA is TGTGCCAGTAGTACCCAGACAGGGGGCGCGTTCGGCTATGGCTACACCTTC. Amino acid sequence: CASSTQTGGAFGYGYTF. The complete variable domain, with remaining parts taken from reference TRBV19 and TRBJ1-2, reads DGGITQSPKYLFRKEGQNVTLSCEQNLNHDAMYWYRQDPGQGLRLIYYSQIVNDFQKGDIAEGYSVSREKKESFPLTVTSAQKNPTAFYLCASSTQTGGAFGYGYTFGSGTRLTVV.

The J gene is TRBJ2-7, the V gene TRBV7-2, with 9 bases that match TRBD1. The CDR3 covers 16 residues. V shed 3 bases and J 2 bases; nucleotides not matched to a gene: 8. Germline V CDR1 and CDR2: SGHTA, FQGNSA. In nucleotides, the CDR3 is TGTGCCAGCAGCTTGTATGGGACAGGGAAGACCTACGAGCAGTACTTC. Amino acid sequence: CASSLYGTGKTYEQYF.

V and J are TRBV7-2 and TRBJ2-5; the match to TRBD2 covers 9 bases. Per the germline V gene, CDR1 is SGHTA and CDR2 is FQGNSA. This CDR3 is 16 amino acids long. V dropped 8 bases and J dropped 2; count of bases not matched to a gene: 12. This CDR3 is CASRPLAGNFQETQYF. The CDR3 bases are TGTGCCAGCCGACCCCTAGCGGGGAACTTTCAAGAGACCCAGTACTTC.

V usage is TRBV7-9 and J usage is TRBJ1-2, with D perhaps matching TRBD1 (5 bases). The CDR3 covers 14 residues. CDR1 and CDR2 from the germline V gene are SEHNR and FQNEAQ (reference sequence). V lost 8 bases to trimming and J lost 4 bases, with 17 bases between them. DNA of the CDR3: TGTGCCAGCCTACAGGAGGGGTTTTCCTATGGCTACACCTTC. Amino acids: CASLQEGFSYGYTF. Based on the CDR3 plus reference TRBV7-9 and TRBJ1-2, the full variable domain is DTGVSQNPRHKITKRGQNVTFRCDPISEHNRLYWYRQTLGQGPEFLTYFQNEAQLEKSRLLSDRFSAERPKGSFSTLEIQRTEQGDSAMYLCASLQEGFSYGYTFGSGTRLTVV.

The sample holds a few counts of this clone. This chain connects TRBV5-6 to TRBJ1-2; TRBD1 aligns across 7 bases. V lost 4 bases, J lost 2 bases, and 5 bases stayed unmatched. There are 14 residues in the CDR3. Germline CDR1 is SGHDT and CDR2 is YYEEEE. CDR3 sequence: CASSEDRANYGYTF. In DNA form, the CDR3 reads TGTGCCAGCAGCGAAGACAGGGCCAACTATGGCTACACCTTC.

This clone was detected only a few times. The V call is TRBV5-4, the J call TRBJ2-1; D might be TRBD1 (5 bases). From germline, CDR1 is SGHNT and CDR2 YYREEE (reference sequence). The V end was cut by 0 bases, the J end by 5 bases, with 9 bases between. This CDR3 contains 14 residues. The CDR3 nucleotides read TGTGCCAGCAGCTTGGCGGACAAGGACAATGAGCAGTTCTTC. It encodes CASSLADKDNEQFF. Using reference TRBV5-4 and TRBJ2-1 for the parts outside the CDR3, the full variable domain is ETGVTQSPTHLIKTRGQQVTLRCSSQSGHNTVSWYQQALGQGPQFIFQYYREEENGRGNFPPRFSGLQFPNYSSELNVNALELDDSALYLCASSLADKDNEQFFGPGTRLTVL.

The chain is built from TRBV29-1 and TRBJ2-3; TRBD2 aligns across 10 bases. The CDR3 length is 14 residues. The ends lost 6 bases at V and 1 base at J; junction bases unmatched: 4. Germline-derived CDR1 and CDR2 are SQVTM and ANQGSEA. The CDR3 loop reads CSVPSGGRTDTQYF. The CDR3 nucleotides are TGCAGCGTACCTAGCGGGGGTCGCACAGATACGCAGTATTTT.

The chain employs TRBV7-2 and TRBJ2-2; TRBD2 agrees at 12 bases. Germline lookup yields CDR1 SGHTA and CDR2 FQGNSA. This CDR3 comprises 17 residues. The J segment lost 2 bases and the V segment lost 5 bases, leaving 6 bases of the junction unmatched. In DNA form, the CDR3 reads TGTGCCAGCAGCACGCGGACTAGCGGGACCAACACCGGGGAGCTGTTTTTT. Protein sequence: CASSTRTSGTNTGELFF.

The genes are TRBV6-5 and TRBJ2-5; 8 nucleotides match TRBD1. The CDR3 is 12 residues long. The V gene's germline CDR1 is MNHEY and CDR2 SVGAGI. The trim removed 10 bases at V and 5 bases at J, leaving 6 bases unmatched. The CDR3 here is CAIRGRGETQYF. The DNA of the CDR3 is TGTGCCATCAGGGGGCGTGGGGAGACCCAGTACTTC.

This sequence joins TRBV7-8 and TRBJ1-1; 11 nucleotides match TRBD1. This CDR3 contains 17 residues. The ends lost 4 bases at V and 6 bases at J; junction bases unmatched: 13. Germline CDR1 reads SGHVS; CDR2 reads FQNEAQ. The CDR3: CASSSLRTGGGRAEAFF. CDR3 DNA sequence: TGTGCCAGCAGCTCCCTTCGGACAGGGGGCGGAAGGGCTGAAGCTTTCTTT.

This CDR3 reads CASSFSTQVYF. The CDR3, as DNA: TGTGCCAGCAGCTTTTCGACACAGGTGTACTTC. This chain links TRBV5-4 with TRBJ2-4; a weak D match, TRBD1 (5 bases). The CDR3 extends over 11 amino acids. CDR1 is SGHNT, CDR2 YYREEE, per germline (reference sequence). V shed 2 bases and J shed 15 bases, with 12 bases lying between them.

The CDR3, as DNA: TGTGCCAGCAGCTTGGATGGGGGAGGGCCGTACAATGAGCAGTTCTTC. Translated, it gives CASSLDGGGPYNEQFF. The V and J genes are TRBV5-4 and TRBJ2-1; 7 bases match TRBD2. V was clipped by 0 bases and J by 4 bases; unmatched bases: 7. Germline V gene data show CDR1 as SGHNT and CDR2 as YYREEE (reference sequence). The CDR3 runs 16 residues.

This clone appeared a few times. The same CDR3 also results from other DNA sequences found in this sample. Here the CDR3 DNA reads TGTGCCTGGAGTGTGGGAGTCAATCAGCCCCAGCATTTT. Protein sequence: CAWSVGVNQPQHF. The chain employs TRBV30 and TRBJ1-5; D remains ambiguous. Germline CDR1 reads GTSNPN; CDR2 reads SVGIG (reference sequence). Deletions cut 0 bases from V and 3 bases from J, with 6 bases between. The CDR3 is made up of 13 amino acids.

This clone was seen only once. The rearrangement uses TRBV11-3 and TRBJ2-2; D possibly corresponds to TRBD1 (6 bases). There are 15 residues in the CDR3. Trimming took 3 bases from V and 6 from J, leaving 14 bases between them. Germline V gives CDR1 SGHNT, CDR2 YENEEA. This CDR3 is CASSFIQGEAGELFF. The CDR3 DNA is TGTGCCAGCAGCTTCATACAGGGAGAGGCCGGGGAGCTGTTTTTT.

V gene TRBV3-1 (or the pseudogene TRBV3-2) combines with J gene TRBJ2-7; no firm D call. The germline V gene has CDR1 LGHDT and CDR2 YNNKEL (reference sequence). CDR3 length: 12 amino acids. V was shortened by 1 base and J by 4 bases, with 5 bases between the two germline ends. The CDR3: CASSQGQYEQYF. The CDR3 DNA sequence: TGTGCCAGCAGCCAAGGGCAGTACGAGCAGTACTTC.

Comment on this clone: Germline and junction disagree at one end, which may indicate a read error. The CDR3, as DNA: TGCGCCTGCAGCCTAGATAGCGACGGCTCCTACGAGCAGTACTTC. Translation: CACSLDSDGSYEQYF. V gene TRBV4-1 combines with J gene TRBJ2-7, with TRBD2 as a possible D gene (5 bases). Per the germline V gene, CDR1 is MGHRA and CDR2 is YSYEKL. The CDR3 is 15 residues long.